This T cell receptor (beta chain) was sequenced during a study of neurological immune-mediated disorders. CDR1 and CDR2 (germline): SEHNR, FQNEAQ (reference sequence). The CDR3 runs 13 residues. Trimming removed 2 bases from V and 3 bases from J, with 7 bases in between. This clonotype has at least ten counts. The team produced cDNA through 5'RACE using 10-nucleotide random UMIs. TCRdb reanalysed the 5' RACE reads using MiXCR and keeps one entry per CDR3 protein. The sample yields fewer than 60,000 distinct CDR3 sequences, over 9% seen once. The source of this sequence is a man in his 70s with HTLV-1-associated myelopathy (HAM/TSP). What was sequenced was PBMCs. The rearrangement links TRBV7-9 to TRBJ2-5; D gene uncertain. Written as DNA, the CDR3 is TGTGCCAGCAGCTTATATGGGAAAGAGACCCAGTACTTC. Translating gives CASSLYGKETQYF.